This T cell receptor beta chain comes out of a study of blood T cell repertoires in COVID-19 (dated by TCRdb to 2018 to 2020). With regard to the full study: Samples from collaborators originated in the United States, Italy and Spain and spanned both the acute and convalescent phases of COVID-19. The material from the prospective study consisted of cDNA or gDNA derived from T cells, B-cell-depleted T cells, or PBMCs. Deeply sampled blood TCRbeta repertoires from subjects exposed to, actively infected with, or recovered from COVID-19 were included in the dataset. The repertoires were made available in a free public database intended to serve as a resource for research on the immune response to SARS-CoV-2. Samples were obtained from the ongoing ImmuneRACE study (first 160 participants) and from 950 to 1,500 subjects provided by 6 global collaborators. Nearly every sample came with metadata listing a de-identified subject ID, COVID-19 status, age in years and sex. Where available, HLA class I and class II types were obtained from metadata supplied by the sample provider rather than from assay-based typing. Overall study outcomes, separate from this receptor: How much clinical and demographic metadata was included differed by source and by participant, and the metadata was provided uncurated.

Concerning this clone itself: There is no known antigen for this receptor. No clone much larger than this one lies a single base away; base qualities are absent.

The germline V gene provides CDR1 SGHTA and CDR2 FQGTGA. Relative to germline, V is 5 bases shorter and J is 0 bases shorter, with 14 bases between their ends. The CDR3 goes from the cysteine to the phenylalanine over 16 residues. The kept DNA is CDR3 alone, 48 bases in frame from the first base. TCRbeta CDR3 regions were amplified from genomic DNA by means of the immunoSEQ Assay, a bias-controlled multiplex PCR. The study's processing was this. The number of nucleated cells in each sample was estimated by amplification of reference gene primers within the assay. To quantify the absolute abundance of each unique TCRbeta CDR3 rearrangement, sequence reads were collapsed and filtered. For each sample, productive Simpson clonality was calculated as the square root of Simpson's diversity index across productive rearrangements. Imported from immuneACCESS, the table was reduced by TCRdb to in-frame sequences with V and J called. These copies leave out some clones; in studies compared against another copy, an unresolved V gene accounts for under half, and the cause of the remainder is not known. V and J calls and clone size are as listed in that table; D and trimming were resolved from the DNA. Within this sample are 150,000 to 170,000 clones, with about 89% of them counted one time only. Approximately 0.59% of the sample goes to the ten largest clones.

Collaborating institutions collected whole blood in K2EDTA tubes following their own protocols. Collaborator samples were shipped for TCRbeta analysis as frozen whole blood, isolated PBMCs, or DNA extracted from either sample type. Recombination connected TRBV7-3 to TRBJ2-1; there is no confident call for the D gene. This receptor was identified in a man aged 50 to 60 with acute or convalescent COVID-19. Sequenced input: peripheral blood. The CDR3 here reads CASSRYTDSSYNEQFF. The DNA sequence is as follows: TGTGCCAGCAGCCGATATACAGATAGCTCCTACAATGAGCAGTTCTTC.